The entry that follows covers one T cell receptor beta chain sequence. Libraries were prepared by immunoSEQ multiplex PCR; TCRdb keeps only in-frame clonotypes and omits some of them. The sample has around 90,000 clones, over 65% seen once. The sample originates from a study of control samples from healthy donors and cancer patients. CDR3 size: 13 residues. Germline loops: CDR1 GTSNPN, CDR2 SVGIG (reference sequence). Trimming shortened V by 4 bases and J by 7 bases, and 11 bases separated the two germline ends. The V gene is TRBV30, the J gene TRBJ1-6, with unresolved D. Sequenced sample: blood. The clonotype comes from a woman in her 40s in good health. CDR3 in DNA: TGTGCCTGGACCGGTTCGGGAAATTCACCCCTCCACTTT. The encoded protein is CAWTGSGNSPLHF.